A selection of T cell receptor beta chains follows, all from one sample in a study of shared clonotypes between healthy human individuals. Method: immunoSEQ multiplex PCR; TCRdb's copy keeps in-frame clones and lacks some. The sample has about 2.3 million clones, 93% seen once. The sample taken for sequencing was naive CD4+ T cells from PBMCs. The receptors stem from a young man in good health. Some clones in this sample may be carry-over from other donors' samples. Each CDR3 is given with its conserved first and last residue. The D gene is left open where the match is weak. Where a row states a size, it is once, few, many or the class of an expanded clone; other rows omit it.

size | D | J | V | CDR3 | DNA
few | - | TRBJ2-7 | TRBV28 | CASRTSYEQYF | TGTGCCAGCAGGACTTCCTACGAGCAGTACTTC
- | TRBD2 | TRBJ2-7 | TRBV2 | CASSEALAGVIGNLYEQYF | TGTGCCAGCAGTGAAGCACTAGCGGGGGTTATAGGGAATCTCTACGAGCAGTACTTC
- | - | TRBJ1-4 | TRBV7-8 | CASSSRYRDEKLFF | TGTGCCAGCAGCTCCCGATATCGGGATGAAAAACTGTTTTTT
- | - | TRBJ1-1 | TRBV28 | CASSLDLTMRAFF | TGTGCCAGCAGTTTGGATCTCACTATGCGAGCTTTCTTT
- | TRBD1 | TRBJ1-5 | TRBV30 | CAWSVRRGQPQHF | TGTGCCTGGAGTGTACGCAGGGGGCAGCCCCAGCATTTT
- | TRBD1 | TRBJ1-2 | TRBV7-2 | CASSLQGVGGYTF | TGTGCCAGCAGCTTACAGGGGGTGGGTGGCTACACCTTC
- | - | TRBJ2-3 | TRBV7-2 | CASSLSRTDTQYF | TGTGCCAGCAGCTTGTCGCGCACAGATACGCAGTATTTT
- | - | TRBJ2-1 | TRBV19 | CASSPLARSSYNEQFF | TGTGCCAGTTCTCCACTAGCCAGAAGCTCCTACAATGAGCAGTTCTTC
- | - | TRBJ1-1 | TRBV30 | CAWYPSLGGKGREAFF | TGTGCCTGGTACCCCTCGTTGGGCGGAAAAGGCCGCGAAGCTTTCTTT
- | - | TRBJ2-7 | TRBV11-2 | CAGSPRLGYNAEQYF | TGTGCCGGCAGTCCCCGGCTCGGTTATAATGCGGAGCAGTACTTC
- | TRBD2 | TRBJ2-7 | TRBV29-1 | CSVSRAGSSYEQYF | TGCAGCGTTTCTCGAGCGGGAAGCTCCTACGAGCAGTACTTC
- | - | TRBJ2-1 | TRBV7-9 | CASRATWGSYNEQFF | TGTGCCAGCAGGGCGACGTGGGGCTCTTACAATGAGCAGTTCTTC
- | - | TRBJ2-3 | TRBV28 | CASNGAGTQYF | TGTGCCAGCAACGGAGCCGGTACGCAGTATTTT
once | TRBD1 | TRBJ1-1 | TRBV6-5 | CASSQGQGTFF | TGTGCCAGCAGCCAGGGACAGGGGACTTTCTTT
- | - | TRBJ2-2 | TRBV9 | CASSEPPAGELFF | TGTGCCAGCAGCGAACCTCCGGCGGGGGAGCTGTTTTTT
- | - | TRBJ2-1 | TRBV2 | CASSESLVGGHEQFF | TGTGCCAGCAGTGAGTCTCTAGTCGGCGGGCATGAGCAGTTCTTC
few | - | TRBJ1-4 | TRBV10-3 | CAISEGLSGEKLFF | TGTGCCATCAGTGAGGGACTATCGGGTGAAAAACTGTTTTTT
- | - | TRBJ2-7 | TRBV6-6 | CASSYGRAGVGEQYF | TGTGCCAGCAGTTACGGGCGAGCAGGGGTTGGGGAGCAGTACTTC
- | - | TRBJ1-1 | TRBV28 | CASSFRWGGSKGNTEAFF | TGTGCCAGCAGTTTTAGGTGGGGAGGCAGTAAGGGGAACACTGAAGCTTTCTTT
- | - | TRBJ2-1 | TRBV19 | CATRTLSYNEQFF | TGTGCCACGAGGACTCTATCCTACAATGAGCAGTTCTTC
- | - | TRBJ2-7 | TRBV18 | CASSNRESYEQYF | TGTGCCAGCTCGAACAGGGAATCCTACGAGCAGTACTTC
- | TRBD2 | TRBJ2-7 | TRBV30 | CAWSGTSGRAGEQYF | TGTGCCTGGAGTGGGACTAGCGGGAGGGCCGGCGAGCAGTACTTC
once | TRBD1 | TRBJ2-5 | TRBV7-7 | CASSSGTGGFETQYF | TGTGCCAGCAGTTCCGGGACAGGGGGCTTCGAGACCCAGTACTTC
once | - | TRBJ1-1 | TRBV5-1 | CASSPLLGGTEAFF | TGCGCCAGCAGTCCCCTCTTAGGGGGCACTGAAGCTTTCTTT
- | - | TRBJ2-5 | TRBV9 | CASSAQDFTAETQYF | TGTGCCAGCAGCGCCCAGGACTTTACAGCAGAGACCCAGTACTTC
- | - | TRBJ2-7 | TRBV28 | CASSLSTIEQYF | TGTGCCAGCAGTCTATCGACTATCGAGCAGTACTTC
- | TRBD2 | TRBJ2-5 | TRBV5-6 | CASSLAPSGFQETQYF | TGTGCCAGCAGCTTGGCCCCTAGCGGCTTCCAAGAGACCCAGTACTTC
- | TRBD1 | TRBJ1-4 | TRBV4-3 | CASSQDGTGLEKLFF | TGCGCCAGCAGCCAAGATGGGACAGGGCTTGAAAAACTGTTTTTT
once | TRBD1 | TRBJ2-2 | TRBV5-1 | CASSPPGTGNGELFF | TGCGCCAGCTCCCCCCCCGGGACAGGGAACGGGGAGCTGTTTTTT
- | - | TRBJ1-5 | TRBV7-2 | CASSLVGVKSNQPQHF | TGTGCCAGCAGCTTAGTGGGAGTCAAAAGCAATCAGCCCCAGCATTTT
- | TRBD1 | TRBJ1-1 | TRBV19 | CASIRPGTGTNTEAFF | TGTGCCAGTATACGTCCCGGGACAGGGACGAACACTGAAGCTTTCTTT
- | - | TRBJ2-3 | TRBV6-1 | CASSRGHSTDTQYF | TGTGCCAGCAGTCGCGGACATAGCACAGATACGCAGTATTTT
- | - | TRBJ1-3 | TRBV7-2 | CASSLVFWDHGNTIYF | TGTGCCAGCAGCTTAGTTTTTTGGGATCATGGAAACACCATATATTTT
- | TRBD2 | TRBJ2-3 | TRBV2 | CASSPAPVAGTSSTDTQYF | TGTGCCAGCAGTCCGGCCCCGGTGGCCGGGACTAGCAGCACAGATACGCAGTATTTT
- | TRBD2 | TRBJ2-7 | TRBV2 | CASSEARRLADSHEQYF | TGTGCCAGCAGTGAAGCGAGGAGACTAGCGGATTCCCACGAGCAGTACTTC
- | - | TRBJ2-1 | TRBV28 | CASSLWGTPTTNEQFF | TGTGCCAGCAGTTTATGGGGGACCCCGACAACCAATGAGCAGTTCTTC
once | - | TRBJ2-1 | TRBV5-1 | CASSLATLKEQFF | TGCGCCAGCAGCTTGGCAACTTTGAAAGAGCAGTTCTTC
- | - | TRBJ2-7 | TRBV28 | CASHTPSGGLTNEQYF | TGTGCCAGCCACACTCCGAGTGGGGGCCTGACAAACGAGCAGTACTTC